This T cell receptor (beta chain) was recovered during a study of OX40 agonist ivuxolimab in advanced cancers. Study-level findings and limits: At 0.1 to 3.0 mg/kg and by week 6, CD4+ and CD8+ T cells in the blood had expanded clonally. CD4+ T cells averaged fewer expanded clones than CD8+ T cells. The expanded peripheral T cells' antigen specificity was not determined.

Clones were sequenced by immunoSEQ multiplex PCR, and TCRdb holds only the in-frame ones, with some missing. This sample has fewer than 80,000 clones, with 80% to 90% found just once. Systemic immunosuppression or a history of autoimmune disease excluded patients. The CDR3 is 16 amino acids. As concerns this clone: Its matching antigen is unknown.

The sample consisted of CD4+ or CD8+ T cells sorted from blood, taken in a trial of the OX40 agonist ivuxolimab. The V call is TRBV21-1, the J call TRBJ2-5; the table calls TRBD1, which could not be checked here. TRBV21-1 is deemed a pseudogene. This TCR was recovered from an adult with an advanced solid tumor such as melanoma, head and neck, liver or kidney cancer. CDR3 residues: CASSKLLGQGKETQYF. The CDR3 nucleotides read TGTGCCAGCAGCAAATTGCTGGGACAGGGGAAGGAGACCCAGTACTTC.